This paragraph reports one T cell receptor beta chain. No antigen is known for it. Germline is not matched at one junction end, which may reflect a read error. Time point noted: blood 2 weeks post-SBRT. The treatment: 15 Gy SBRT to primary tumor, nephrectomy 4 weeks later. Serial blood draws occurred at baseline and 2 and 4 weeks post-SBRT. Clear cell pathology was present in this patient's renal cell carcinoma. This record belongs to a study of radiation and T cells in renal cell carcinoma. Turning to the study itself: Nephrectomy followed 15 Gy stereotactic body radiation by 4 weeks. Study-wide points: From baseline, blood top tumor clonotypes peaked at 2 weeks post-radiation.

The CDR3 runs 15 residues. The germline gives CDR1 LGHNA, CDR2 YSLEER. The repertoire was sequenced with immunoSEQ multiplex PCR; TCRdb's copy has only in-frame clones and lacks some. The table lists around 120,000 clones, 81% of them singletons, with less than 2.5% in the top ten. V usage is TRBV4-3 and J usage is TRBJ2-5, with D perhaps matching TRBD1 (5 bases). This TCR was sampled from a woman aged 55-69 years with renal cell carcinoma. The material was blood, obtained from a patient whose treatment included radiotherapy and nephrectomy. The DNA of the CDR3 is TGCGCCAGCAGCCAAAATCTAATGGGGCGAGAGGCCCAGTACTTC. Translating it yields CASSQNLMGREAQYF.